The clone carrying this T cell receptor beta chain was seen many times. The sample originates from a study of T cells in Graves' hyperthyroidism and ophthalmopathy. RNA transcripts gave rise to amplified TCR beta CDR3 regions. HTBI primers were employed in a first-round RT-PCR of the TCR CDR3. TCRdb reprocessed the multiplex PCR reads via MiXCR and lists one record per CDR3 protein. The repertoire holds about half a million distinct CDR3 sequences, roughly a quarter seen once, with roughly 10% in the top ten. V was shortened by 4 bases and J by 6 bases, with 21 bases between the two germline ends. The CDR3 has 15 residues. CDR1 and CDR2 (germline): DFQATT, SNEGSKA (reference sequence).

The rearrangement uses TRBV20-1 and TRBJ1-2, with D possibly matching TRBD1 (5 bases). The TCR comes from a woman younger than 45 with Graves' ophthalmopathy. Material: blood. The CDR3 region is CSATSEPGRAHGYTF. CDR3 DNA sequence: TGCAGTGCTACCTCTGAGCCTGGCAGGGCCCATGGCTACACCTTC.